These 31 T cell receptor beta chains originate from one sample sequenced in a study of T cells in Graves' hyperthyroidism and ophthalmopathy. Amplified regions were TCR beta CDR3 sequences from RNA transcripts. RT-PCR in the first round (using the HTBI primer set) targeted the TCR CDR3. In TCRdb, the multiplex PCR reads were re-called with MiXCR into one record per CDR3 protein. The table records approximately 630,000 distinct CDR3 sequences, 15% to 20% of them present only once. The source material was blood. These receptors originate from a woman aged 25 to 45 with Graves' hyperthyroidism.

V is TRBV19 and J is TRBJ2-7; 9 nucleotides line up with TRBD2. CDR1 is LNHDA and CDR2 is SQIVND in the germline V gene (reference sequence). The length of the CDR3 is 14 residues. With 6 bases clipped from V and 3 bases from J, the junction kept 6 bases outside the gene matches. CDR3 loop: CASRGSGSHYEQYF. The CDR3 DNA reads as TGTGCCAGTAGAGGTAGCGGGAGTCACTACGAGCAGTACTTC. The variable domain in full, with the rest retrieved from reference TRBV19 and TRBJ2-7, is DGGITQSPKYLFRKEGQNVTLSCEQNLNHDAMYWYRQDPGQGLRLIYYSQIVNDFQKGDIAEGYSVSREKKESFPLTVTSAQKNPTAFYLCASRGSGSHYEQYFGPGTRLTVT.

This clonotype was counted many times. V usage is TRBV28 and J usage is TRBJ2-7; 13 nucleotides agree with TRBD2. Germline lookup yields CDR1 MDHEN and CDR2 SYDVKM. The junction had 6 bases not matched to a gene; V was cut back by 6 bases and J by 7 bases. This CDR3 is built from 14 residues. The CDR3 DNA reads as TGTGCCAGCAGGCCGGGACTAGCGGGATCGGAGCAGTACTTC. As protein: CASRPGLAGSEQYF.

The chain joins TRBV6-5 to TRBJ2-7, with 10 nucleotides matching TRBD2. The CDR3 runs to 18 residues. Germline V CDR1 and CDR2: MNHEY, SVGAGI. J gave up 3 bases and V 4 bases, and 15 bases lay outside the gene matches. The CDR3 spells CASSFDRGRASGSYEQYF. CDR3 bases: TGTGCCAGCAGTTTCGACAGGGGAAGGGCTAGCGGGAGCTACGAGCAGTACTTC.

The chain uses TRBV7-3 and TRBJ2-7, with TRBD1 matching 12 bases. This CDR3 spans 14 amino acids. The junction had 1 base not matched to a gene; V was cut back by 2 bases and J by 5 bases. In germline, CDR1 is SGHTA, CDR2 FQGTGA. The DNA for the CDR3 is TGTGCCAGCAGCTTAGGGACAGGGGGCAACGAGCAGTACTTC. Encoded protein: CASSLGTGGNEQYF. The variable domain in full, completed from reference TRBV7-3 and TRBJ2-7, reads GAGVSQTPSNKVTEKGKYVELRCDPISGHTALYWYRQSLGQGPEFLIYFQGTGAADDSGLPNDRFFAVRPEGSVSTLKIQRTERGDSAVYLCASSLGTGGNEQYFGPGTRLTVT.

At least ten counts were recorded for this clonotype. The rearrangement links TRBV2 to TRBJ2-2; D ambiguous. CDR3 size: 13 residues. V dropped 10 bases and J dropped 0 bases, with 9 bases sitting between them. CDR1 is SNHLY and CDR2 is FYNNEI in the germline V gene. CDR3 sequence: CAKEPPNTGELFF. The CDR3 DNA follows: TGTGCCAAAGAACCCCCGAACACCGGGGAGCTGTTTTTT.

The chain couples TRBV2 to TRBJ2-1; D is unresolved. The CDR3 consists of 13 residues. Trimming pared 1 base from V and 7 bases from J, leaving 8 bases between. The V gene's germline CDR1 is SNHLY and CDR2 FYNNEI. CDR3 nucleotide sequence: TGTGCCAGCAGTGAAGGACCCCTAAATGAGCAGTTCTTC. This codes for CASSEGPLNEQFF. The variable domain in full, completed from reference TRBV2 and TRBJ2-1, reads EPEVTQTPSHQVTQMGQEVILRCVPISNHLYFYWYRQILGQKVEFLVSFYNNEISEKSEIFDDQFSVERPDGSNFTLKIRSTKLEDSAMYFCASSEGPLNEQFFGPGTRLTVL.

This clonotype has just a few counts. The chain uses TRBV9 and TRBJ1-1; no clear D gene. The CDR3 extends over 15 amino acids. Trimming cost V 0 bases and J 1 base, with 10 bases left between them. The germline V gene has CDR1 SGDLS and CDR2 YYNGEE. CDR3 sequence: CASSVGRTGNTEAFF. In nucleotides, the CDR3 is TGTGCCAGCAGCGTAGGGCGCACGGGGAACACTGAAGCTTTCTTT.

A few counts support this clonotype. This chain connects TRBV20-1 to TRBJ2-1, with 11 nucleotides matching TRBD2. Per germline, CDR1 DFQATT and CDR2 SNEGSKA (reference sequence). Unmatched junction bases numbered 10, after V lost 5 bases and J lost 7 bases. This CDR3 region has 15 residues. DNA of the CDR3: TGCAGTGCTCAACTAGCGGGAGCATTTATGAATGAGCAGTTCTTC. Translating gives CSAQLAGAFMNEQFF.

Worth noting for this clonotype: A clone one base away is much larger, so this may be a read error. The rearrangement joins TRBV27 to TRBJ2-7; 8 nucleotides line up with TRBD2. Germline CDR1 is MNHEY and CDR2 is SMNVEV (reference sequence). V dropped 8 bases and J dropped 5; count of bases not matched to a gene: 8. CDR3 length: 13 amino acids. The CDR3 sequence is CASREGVVNEQYF. Here the CDR3 DNA reads TGTGCCAGCCGGGAGGGAGTGGTAAACGAGCAGTACTTC.

This clonotype was seen ten or more times. CDR3 coding DNA: TGTGCCAGCAGTTTAGGAAGGTTTAGAACACCCCTAGTTCATGAGCAGTTCTTC. This sequence encodes CASSLGRFRTPLVHEQFF. V gene TRBV12-3 or TRBV12-4 combines with J gene TRBJ2-1; D remains unclear. Trimming left V 1 base short and J 8 bases short, with 24 bases between. The CDR3 loop spans 18 amino acids.

The rearrangement links TRBV10-3 to TRBJ1-5, with a tentative D call TRBD1 (5 bases). The V end lost 6 bases, the J end lost 7 bases, and 16 bases lay between the germline ends. Germline V gives CDR1 ENHRY, CDR2 SYGVKD. The CDR3 sequence is 14 residues long. Here the CDR3 DNA reads TGTGCCATCAGGGGGATCGGGGCCGGCCAGCCCCAGCATTTT. This sequence encodes CAIRGIGAGQPQHF.

This clonotype turned up a few times. DNA for the CDR3: TGTGCCAGCAGTTACAAGGGCTACTCTGGAAACACCATATATTTT. This translates into CASSYKGYSGNTIYF. V usage is TRBV6-5 and J usage is TRBJ1-3; D gene unclear. The CDR3 spans 15 residues. From germline, CDR1 is MNHEY and CDR2 SVGAGI. Deletions cut 2 bases from V and 0 bases from J, with 8 bases between.

The V and J genes are TRBV19 and TRBJ2-1; no definite D call. CDR1 is LNHDA and CDR2 is SQIVND in the germline V gene (reference sequence). V lost 3 bases and J lost 4, with 16 bases in between. The CDR3 consists of 16 residues. The DNA for the CDR3 is TGTGCCAGTAGTATTAATGGGGAAGGTCGGTACAATGAGCAGTTCTTC. This gives the protein CASSINGEGRYNEQFF.

This chain joins TRBV5-1 and TRBJ1-4; no definite D call. Trimming removed 0 bases at V and 8 bases at J, with 14 bases between. Looked up from germline, CDR1 is SGHRS and CDR2 is YFSETQ. CDR3 size: 15 residues. The CDR3 DNA reads as TGCGCCAGCAGCTTGGAGGCCCGGACGGGGGAAAAACTGTTTTTT. Its translation is CASSLEARTGEKLFF.

This clonotype was seen more than once but under ten times. This chain joins TRBV7-9 and TRBJ2-7, with D possibly TRBD1 on 6 matching bases. The CDR3 sequence is 13 residues long. CDR1 SEHNR and CDR2 FQNEAQ come from the germline V gene (reference sequence). With 8 bases removed from V and 7 bases from J, the gap between germline ends came to 18 bases. The chain's CDR3 is CASRDTLMREQYF. The CDR3 region has the DNA TGTGCCAGCCGGGACACCCTTATGAGGGAGCAGTACTTC.

This clonotype was counted between two and nine times. A much larger clone is a single base away; this may be a read error. This chain links TRBV6-4 with TRBJ2-3; 10 nucleotides match TRBD2. Germline V gene sequence: CDR1 MRHNA, CDR2 SNTAGT. The CDR3 contains 14 residues. The CDR3 nucleotides read TGTACCAGCAGTGACGGGACTAGCGCAGATACGCAGTATTTT. Protein product: CTSSDGTSADTQYF.

The J gene is TRBJ2-7, the V gene TRBV20-1; 7 bases align to TRBD1. With 6 bases clipped from V and 7 bases from J, the junction kept 6 bases outside the gene matches. This CDR3 contains 11 residues. The germline CDR1 and CDR2 sequences are DFQATT and SNEGSKA (reference sequence). The CDR3 region has the DNA TGCAGTGCAACAGGGGTTGGGGAGCAGTACTTC. It codes for CSATGVGEQYF.

The chain links TRBV12-3 or TRBV12-4 to TRBJ2-1; 9 bases fit TRBD1. The CDR3 length is 13 residues. Unmatched junction bases numbered 8, after V lost 6 bases and J lost 11 bases. The CDR3 sequence is CASSRTGTGKQFF. Here the CDR3 DNA reads TGTGCCAGCAGCCGAACCGGGACAGGGAAGCAGTTCTTC.

In this sample, this clonotype turned up many times. This chain uses TRBV29-1 with TRBJ1-1, with 8 bases matching TRBD1. Per germline, CDR1 SQVTM and CDR2 ANQGSEA. After removal of 6 bases from V and 6 bases from J, the junction contained 9 bases not matched to a gene. This CDR3 spans 13 amino acids. The CDR3 spells CSVNNRGGAEAFF. The CDR3, as DNA: TGCAGCGTCAACAACAGGGGGGGAGCTGAAGCTTTCTTT.

This clonotype has a count of ten or more. This chain connects TRBV10-3 to TRBJ2-5; 10 positions agree with TRBD2. V lost 4 bases, J lost 5 bases, and 1 base stayed unmatched. Germline-derived CDR1 and CDR2 are ENHRY and SYGVKD. The CDR3 is 13 residues long. Here the CDR3 reads CAISASGSETQYF. CDR3 nucleotide sequence: TGTGCCATCAGTGCTAGCGGGAGTGAGACCCAGTACTTC.

This clonotype has a count of ten or more. The rearrangement uses TRBV2 and TRBJ1-6; D uncertain. Between the trimmed V and J ends, which lost 5 bases and 8 bases, there was a span of 7 bases. Looked up from germline, CDR1 is SNHLY and CDR2 is FYNNEI. This CDR3 spans 12 amino acids. The CDR3 reads CASSREHSPLHF. CDR3 DNA sequence: TGTGCCAGCAGTAGGGAGCATTCACCCCTCCACTTT.

In its sample, this clonotype was seen many times. This chain connects TRBV12-3 or TRBV12-4 to TRBJ2-3; D not resolved. This CDR3 has 12 amino acids. The V end was cut by 7 bases, the J end by 3 bases, with 8 bases between. The CDR3 region is CASTLGTDTQYF. The CDR3, as DNA: TGTGCCAGCACCCTTGGTACAGATACGCAGTATTTT.

This clonotype has a count of ten or more. J is TRBJ1-2 and V is TRBV28; no clear D. The CDR3 extends over 13 amino acids. The V and J ends lost 6 bases and 1 base respectively, with 9 bases between them. Germline assignment: CDR1 MDHEN and CDR2 SYDVKM. The DNA of the CDR3 is TGTGCCAGCAGGCCCCACAGTAACTATGGCTACACCTTC. It encodes CASRPHSNYGYTF.

This clonotype has a count of ten or more. J is TRBJ1-2 and V is TRBV2, with 9 bases aligning to TRBD1. The V and J ends lost 5 bases and 4 bases, in that order; junction bases with no gene match: 5. The germline gives CDR1 SNHLY, CDR2 FYNNEI. There are 14 residues in the CDR3. The CDR3 is CASSRDRESYGYTF. CDR3 bases: TGTGCCAGCAGTCGGGACAGGGAAAGCTATGGCTACACCTTC.

For this clonotype: A much more abundant neighbour one base away suggests this may be a read error. The V gene is TRBV24-1, the J gene TRBJ1-1, with a possible D match to TRBD1 (5 bases). V gave up 6 bases and J gave up 6 bases, with 22 bases separating them. The germline V gene encodes CDR1 KGHDR and CDR2 SFDVKD. CDR3 size: 16 residues. CDR3 region: CATSSGQRGSRPEAFF. Written as DNA, the CDR3 is TGTGCCACCAGTTCCGGGCAAAGGGGATCTAGGCCTGAAGCTTTCTTT.

There are a few counts of this clonotype. The chain couples TRBV4-2 to TRBJ2-5; 11 positions match TRBD1. Germline trimming cut 4 bases from V and 5 bases from J; bases unmatched to any gene: 12. This CDR3 comprises 17 residues. Germline-derived CDR1 and CDR2 are LGHNA and YNFKEQ. The chain's CDR3 is CASSPHPGQGDRETQYF. CDR3 DNA: TGTGCCAGCAGCCCCCACCCGGGACAGGGGGACCGGGAGACCCAGTACTTC.

This clonotype came up a few times. This chain joins TRBV20-1 and TRBJ2-7; 9 nucleotides line up with TRBD2. This CDR3 comprises 15 residues. The germline CDR1 and CDR2 sequences are DFQATT and SNEGSKA (reference sequence). The V gene end was trimmed by 3 bases and the J gene end by 4 bases; junction bases not matched to a gene: 10. The chain's CDR3 is CSARPETSGLYEQYF. DNA for the CDR3: TGCAGTGCTAGGCCTGAAACTAGCGGGTTGTACGAGCAGTACTTC.

This clonotype was seen many times. V usage is TRBV2 and J usage is TRBJ2-1; 10 nucleotides agree with TRBD2. Germline trimming cut 5 bases from V and 9 bases from J; bases unmatched to any gene: 13. Germline V lookup: CDR1 SNHLY, CDR2 FYNNEI. CDR3 length: 16 amino acids. CDR3 DNA: TGTGCCAGCAGTCATAGAGCGGGAGGGCCCCAAAGTGAGCAGTTCTTC. It yields the protein CASSHRAGGPQSEQFF.

This CDR3 is CASSFKIQGGNSPLHF. The CDR3 DNA is TGTGCCAGCAGTTTCAAAATACAGGGTGGCAATTCACCCCTCCACTTT. The chain recombines TRBV6-2 or TRBV6-3 with TRBJ1-6, with TRBD1 as a possible D gene (6 bases). CDR3 length equals 16 residues. Deletions cut 4 bases from V and 7 bases from J, with 17 bases between. The germline CDR1 and CDR2 sequences are MNHEY and SVGEGT.

This clonotype was seen ten or more times. The chain carries TRBV6-1 and TRBJ2-7; 15 bases are shared with TRBD2. Losses at the gene ends were 6 bases for V and 6 bases for J; bases not matched to a gene: 6. There are 15 residues in the CDR3. Germline values: CDR1 MNHNS, CDR2 SASEGT. Here the CDR3 reads CASSRGTSGRFEQYF. The CDR3 DNA reads as TGTGCCAGCAGCCGGGGGACTAGCGGGAGGTTCGAGCAGTACTTC.

This clonotype came up a few times. The chain recombines TRBV5-1 with TRBJ2-4, with 7 bases identical to TRBD1. CDR3 length: 14 amino acids. Looked up from germline, CDR1 is SGHRS and CDR2 is YFSETQ. V gave up 4 bases and J gave up 9 bases; unmatched junction bases: 10. The CDR3 bases are TGCGCCAGCAGCCAACAGACAGGGACCCTCATTCAGTACTTC. It encodes CASSQQTGTLIQYF.